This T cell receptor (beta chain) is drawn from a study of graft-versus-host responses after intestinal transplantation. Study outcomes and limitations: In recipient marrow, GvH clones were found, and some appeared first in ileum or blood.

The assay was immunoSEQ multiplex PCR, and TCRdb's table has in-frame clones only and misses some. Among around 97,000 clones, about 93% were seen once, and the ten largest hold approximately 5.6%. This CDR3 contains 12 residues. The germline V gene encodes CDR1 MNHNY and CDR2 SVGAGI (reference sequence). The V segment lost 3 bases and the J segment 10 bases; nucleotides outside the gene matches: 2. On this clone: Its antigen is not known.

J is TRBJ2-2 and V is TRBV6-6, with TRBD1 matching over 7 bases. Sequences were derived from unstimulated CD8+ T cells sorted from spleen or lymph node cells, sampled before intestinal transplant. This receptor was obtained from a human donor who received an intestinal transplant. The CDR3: CASSYDRVELFF. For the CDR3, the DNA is TGTGCCAGCAGTTATGACAGGGTGGAGCTGTTTTTT.